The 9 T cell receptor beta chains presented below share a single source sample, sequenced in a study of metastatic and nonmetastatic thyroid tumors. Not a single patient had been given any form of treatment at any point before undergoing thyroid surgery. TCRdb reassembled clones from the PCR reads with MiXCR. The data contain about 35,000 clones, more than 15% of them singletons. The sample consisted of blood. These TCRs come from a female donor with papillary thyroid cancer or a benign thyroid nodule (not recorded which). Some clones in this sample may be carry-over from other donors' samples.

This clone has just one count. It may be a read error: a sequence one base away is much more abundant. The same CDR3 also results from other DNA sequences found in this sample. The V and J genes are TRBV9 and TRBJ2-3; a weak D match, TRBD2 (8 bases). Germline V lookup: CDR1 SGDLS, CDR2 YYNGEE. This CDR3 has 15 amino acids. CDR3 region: CASSAREGATDTQYF. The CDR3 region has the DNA TGTGCCAGTAGCGCCCGGGAGGGGGCCACAGATACGCAGTATTTT.

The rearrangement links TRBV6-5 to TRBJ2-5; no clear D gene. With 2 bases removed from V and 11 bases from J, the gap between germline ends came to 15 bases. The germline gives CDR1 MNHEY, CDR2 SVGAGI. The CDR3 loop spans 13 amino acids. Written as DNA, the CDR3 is TGTGCCAGCAGTTACAACGCACCAAGGGCGCAGTACTTC. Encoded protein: CASSYNAPRAQYF.

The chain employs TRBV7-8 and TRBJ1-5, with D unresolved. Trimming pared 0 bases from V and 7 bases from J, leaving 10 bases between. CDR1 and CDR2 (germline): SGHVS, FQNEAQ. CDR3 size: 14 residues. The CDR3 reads CASSLAGLRQPQHF. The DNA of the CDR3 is TGTGCCAGCAGCTTAGCAGGGTTACGCCAGCCCCAGCATTTT.

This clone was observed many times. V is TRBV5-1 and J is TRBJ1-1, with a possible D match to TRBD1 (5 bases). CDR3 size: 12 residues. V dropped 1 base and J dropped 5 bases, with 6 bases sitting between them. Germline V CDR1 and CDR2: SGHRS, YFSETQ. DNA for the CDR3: TGCGCCAGCAGCTTGACAGGAACTGAAGCTTTCTTT. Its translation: CASSLTGTEAFF.

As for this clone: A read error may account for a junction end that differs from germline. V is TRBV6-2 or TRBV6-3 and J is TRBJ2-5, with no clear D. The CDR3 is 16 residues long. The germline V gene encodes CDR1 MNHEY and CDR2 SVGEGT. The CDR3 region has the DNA TGTGCCAGCAGTTACAAACGGCGAGTCGACCAAGAGAACCAGTACTTC. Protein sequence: CASSYKRRVDQENQYF.

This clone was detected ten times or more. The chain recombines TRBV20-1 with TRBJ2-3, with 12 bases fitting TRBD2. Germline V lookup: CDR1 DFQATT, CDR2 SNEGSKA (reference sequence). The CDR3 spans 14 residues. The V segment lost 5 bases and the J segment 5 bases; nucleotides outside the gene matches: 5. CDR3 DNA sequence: TGCAGTGCTTTTAAGACTAGCGGGGGAGATACGCAGTATTTT. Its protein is CSAFKTSGGDTQYF.

CDR3 amino acids: CASSAPGRVISYNEQFF. DNA for the CDR3: TGTGCCAGCAGCGCCCCCGGGCGGGTAATCTCCTACAATGAGCAGTTCTTC. The V and J genes are TRBV4-2 and TRBJ2-1, with a weak D call TRBD2 (5 bases). The germline V and J ends were trimmed by 5 bases and 0 bases, with 17 bases remaining between them. Germline V lookup: CDR1 LGHNA, CDR2 YNFKEQ. This CDR3 region has 17 residues.

The CDR3 reads CASSLGGNNSPLHF. The CDR3 nucleotides read TGTGCCAGCAGCTTAGGAGGGAATAATTCACCCCTCCACTTT. The rearrangement links TRBV7-6 to TRBJ1-6; D is uncertain. V gave up 1 base and J gave up 5 bases, with 6 bases separating them. The CDR3 runs 14 residues. The V gene's germline CDR1 is SGHVS and CDR2 FNYEAQ.

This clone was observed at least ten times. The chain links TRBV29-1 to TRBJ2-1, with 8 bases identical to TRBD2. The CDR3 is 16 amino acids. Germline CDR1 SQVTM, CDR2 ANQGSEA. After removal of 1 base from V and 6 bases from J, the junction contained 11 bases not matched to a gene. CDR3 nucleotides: TGCAGCGTTGAAGGCGGGACTAGTAGGTCTTCCAATGAGCAGTTCTTC. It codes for CSVEGGTSRSSNEQFF.